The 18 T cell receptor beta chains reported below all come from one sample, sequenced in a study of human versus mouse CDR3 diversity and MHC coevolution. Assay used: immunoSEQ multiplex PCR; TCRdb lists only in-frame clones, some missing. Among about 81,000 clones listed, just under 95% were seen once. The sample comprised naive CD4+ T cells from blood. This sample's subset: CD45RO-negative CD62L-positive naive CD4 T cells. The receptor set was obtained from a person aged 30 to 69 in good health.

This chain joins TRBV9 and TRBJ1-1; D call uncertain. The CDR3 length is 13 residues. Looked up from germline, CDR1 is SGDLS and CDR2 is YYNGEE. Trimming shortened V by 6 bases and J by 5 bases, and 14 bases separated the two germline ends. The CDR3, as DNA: TGTGCCAGCACCAGACCCGGGGTGACTGAAGCTTTCTTT. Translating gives CASTRPGVTEAFF.

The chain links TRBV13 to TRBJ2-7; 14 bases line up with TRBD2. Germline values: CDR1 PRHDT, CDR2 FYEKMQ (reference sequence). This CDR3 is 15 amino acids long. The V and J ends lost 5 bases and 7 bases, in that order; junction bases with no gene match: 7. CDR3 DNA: TGTGCCAGCAGCCCGGGACTAGCGGGGGTCGGGGAGCAGTACTTC. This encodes CASSPGLAGVGEQYF.

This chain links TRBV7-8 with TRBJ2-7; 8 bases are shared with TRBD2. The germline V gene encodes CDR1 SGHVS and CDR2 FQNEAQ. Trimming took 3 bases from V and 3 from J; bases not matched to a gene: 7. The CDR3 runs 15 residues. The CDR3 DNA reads TGTGCCAGCAGCTTTGACGGGAGGGGGTACTACGAGCAGTACTTC. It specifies CASSFDGRGYYEQYF.

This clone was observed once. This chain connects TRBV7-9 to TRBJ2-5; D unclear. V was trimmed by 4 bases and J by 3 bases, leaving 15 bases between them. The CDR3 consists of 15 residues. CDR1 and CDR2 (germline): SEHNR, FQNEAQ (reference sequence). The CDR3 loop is CASSWNLVGEETQYF. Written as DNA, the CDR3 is TGTGCCAGCAGCTGGAATCTGGTCGGAGAAGAGACCCAGTACTTC.

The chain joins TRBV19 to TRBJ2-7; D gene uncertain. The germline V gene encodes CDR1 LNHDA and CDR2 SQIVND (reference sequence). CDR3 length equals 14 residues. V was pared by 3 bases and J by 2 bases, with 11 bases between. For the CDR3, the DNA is TGTGCCAGTAGTATCTCTACCCCCCCCTACGAGCAGTACTTC. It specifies CASSISTPPYEQYF.

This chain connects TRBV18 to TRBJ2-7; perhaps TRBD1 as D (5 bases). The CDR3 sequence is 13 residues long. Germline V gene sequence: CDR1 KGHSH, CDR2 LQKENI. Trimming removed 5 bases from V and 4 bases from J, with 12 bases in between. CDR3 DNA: TGTGCCAGCTCAAAGACAGACAAGTACGAGCAGTACTTC. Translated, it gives CASSKTDKYEQYF.

The CDR3 region has the DNA TGCGCCAGCAGCCAGGCGGACAGGGCCTTCTCTGGAAACACCATATATTTT. It is translated as CASSQADRAFSGNTIYF. V is TRBV4-1 and J is TRBJ1-3, with 8 nucleotides matching TRBD1. CDR3 size: 17 residues. Germline V CDR1 and CDR2: MGHRA, YSYEKL. Losses at the gene ends were 3 bases for V and 0 bases for J; bases not matched to a gene: 7.

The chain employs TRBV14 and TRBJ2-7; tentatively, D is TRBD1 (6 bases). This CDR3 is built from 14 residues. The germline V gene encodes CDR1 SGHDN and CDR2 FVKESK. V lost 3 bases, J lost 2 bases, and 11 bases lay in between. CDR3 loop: CASSHWDTPYEQYF. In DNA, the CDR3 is TGTGCCAGCAGCCACTGGGACACCCCCTACGAGCAGTACTTC.

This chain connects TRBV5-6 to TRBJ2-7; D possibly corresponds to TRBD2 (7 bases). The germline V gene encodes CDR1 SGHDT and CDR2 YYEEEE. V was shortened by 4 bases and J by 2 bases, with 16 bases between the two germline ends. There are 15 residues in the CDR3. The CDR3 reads CASSLGQGRAYEQYF. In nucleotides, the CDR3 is TGTGCCAGCAGCCTGGGGCAGGGGAGGGCCTACGAGCAGTACTTC.

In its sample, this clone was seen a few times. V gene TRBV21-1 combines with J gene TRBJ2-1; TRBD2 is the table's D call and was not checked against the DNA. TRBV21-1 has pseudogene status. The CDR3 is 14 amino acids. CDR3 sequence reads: CASTPGTRVNEQFF. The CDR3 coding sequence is TGTGCCAGCACCCCCGGGACTAGAGTAAATGAGCAGTTCTTC.

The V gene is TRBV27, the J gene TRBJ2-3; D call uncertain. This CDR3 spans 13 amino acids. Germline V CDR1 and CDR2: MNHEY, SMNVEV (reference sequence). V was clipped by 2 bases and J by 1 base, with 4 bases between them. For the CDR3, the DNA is TGTGCCAGCAGTTTACCTGGCACAGATACGCAGTATTTT. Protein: CASSLPGTDTQYF.

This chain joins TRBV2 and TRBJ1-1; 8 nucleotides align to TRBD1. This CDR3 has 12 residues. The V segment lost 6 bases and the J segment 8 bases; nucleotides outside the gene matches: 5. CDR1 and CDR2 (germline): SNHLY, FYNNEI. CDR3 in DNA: TGTGCCAGCAGGTACACAGGGGGAGAAGCTTTCTTT. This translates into CASRYTGGEAFF.

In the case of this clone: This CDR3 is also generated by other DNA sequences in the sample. CDR3 bases: TGTGCCAGTAGTATGGGCAGGGCGTCTGGCTACACCTTC. Translating it yields CASSMGRASGYTF. The rearrangement uses TRBV19 and TRBJ1-2; TRBD1 is a possible D gene (5 bases). The V end was cut by 3 bases, the J end by 7 bases, with 12 bases between. The CDR3 totals 13 residues. From germline, CDR1 is LNHDA and CDR2 SQIVND (reference sequence).

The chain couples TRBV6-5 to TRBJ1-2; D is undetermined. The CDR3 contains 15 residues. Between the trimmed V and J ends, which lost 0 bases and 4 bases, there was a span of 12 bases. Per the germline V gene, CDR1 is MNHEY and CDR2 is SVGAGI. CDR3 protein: CASSYSGGGGYGYTF. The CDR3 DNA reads TGTGCCAGCAGTTACTCGGGAGGTGGCGGCTATGGCTACACCTTC.

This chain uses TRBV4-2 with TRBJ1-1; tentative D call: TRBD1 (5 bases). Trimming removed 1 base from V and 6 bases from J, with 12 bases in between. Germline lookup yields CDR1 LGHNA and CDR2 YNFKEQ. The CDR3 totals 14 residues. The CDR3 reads CASSQGPGIAEAFF. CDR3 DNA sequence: TGTGCCAGCAGCCAAGGGCCAGGGATCGCTGAAGCTTTCTTT.

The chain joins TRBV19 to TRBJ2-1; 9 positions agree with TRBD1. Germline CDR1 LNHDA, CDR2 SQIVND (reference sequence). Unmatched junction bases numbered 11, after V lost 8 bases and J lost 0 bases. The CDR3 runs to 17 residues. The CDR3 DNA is TGTGCCAGTGCTTCGGGACAGGGCTTCGGCTCCTACAATGAGCAGTTCTTC. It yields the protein CASASGQGFGSYNEQFF.

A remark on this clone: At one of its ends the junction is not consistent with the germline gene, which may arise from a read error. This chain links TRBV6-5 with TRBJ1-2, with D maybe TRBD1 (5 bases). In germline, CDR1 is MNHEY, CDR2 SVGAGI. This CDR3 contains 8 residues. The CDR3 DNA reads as TGTGCCAGCAGTACAGGATCCTTC. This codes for CASSTGSF.

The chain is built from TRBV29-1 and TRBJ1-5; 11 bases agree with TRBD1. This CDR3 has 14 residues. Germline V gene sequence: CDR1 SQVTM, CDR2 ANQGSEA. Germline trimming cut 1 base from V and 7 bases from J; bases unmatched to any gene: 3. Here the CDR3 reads CSVEVGQGGQPQHF. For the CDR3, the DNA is TGCAGCGTTGAAGTGGGACAGGGGGGCCAGCCCCAGCATTTT.